These T cell receptor beta chains were read from a single sample in a study of blood T cell repertoires in COVID-19. Profiled with immunoSEQ multiplex PCR; TCRdb holds only in-frame clones, not every one. The table shows 130,000 to 150,000 clones, with approximately 83% occurring only once. What was sequenced was peripheral blood. The receptors originated from a woman aged 55-69 years with COVID-19, enrolled during active disease. Both conserved end residues are part of each CDR3.

v_call cdr3_aa
TRBV9 CASSVVLGGQGEGGQFF
TRBV7-2 CASSFGGFGQETQYF
TRBV3-1/TRBV3-2 CASSPAVIPYEQYF
TRBV19 CASSGGSGGDVDEQFF
TRBV18 CASSTLAGAQETQYF
TRBV12-5 CASGLGTGSYNEQFF
TRBV6-4 CASSDSTANYGYTF
TRBV9 CASSVDQVSGFFTDTQYF
TRBV19 CASSPLGGDSNQPQHF
TRBV18 CASSPPTGETQYF
TRBV28 CASTPRAGRYGYTF
TRBV5-4 CASSLWSGGVDEQYF
TRBV19 CASSRQVQTEAFF
TRBV28 CASSRQGAVKLFF
TRBV25-1 CASSEYRGGDQPQHF
TRBV7-2 CASSPQGAPGLNEQFF
TRBV5-1 CASSPRTGGNQPQHF
TRBV5-4 CASSLSRGPTNEKLFF
TRBV7-6 CASSFDSLQNTGELFF
TRBV5-5 CASSLQKTSNTGELFF
TRBV21-1 CASSKGGGGEKLFF
TRBV7-3 CASSLTPGGGLGNEQFF
TRBV29-1 CSVVLQETQYF
TRBV28 CASSLPSAGGVTDTQYF
TRBV9 CASSTKDTQYF
TRBV7-2 CASSPRTGAISGNTIYF
TRBV5-4 CASSLDPAGGPIYNEQFF
TRBV6-5 CATSRGGRRIGELFF
TRBV10-3 CAISDTGGAGYGYTF
TRBV19 CASSIPKLTDTQYF
TRBV2 CASRGGQGLTGNTIYF
TRBV2 CASSSPGFTAGEQYF
TRBV9 CASSVDWGGRTQYF
TRBV7-3 CASSLSPPDNEQFF
TRBV11-3 CASSYSPTSGSTDTQYF
TRBV3-1/TRBV3-2 CASSPRARSPLHF
TRBV7-3 CASSLGQGLPGELFF
TRBV28 CASSLTASNSPLHF
TRBV11-2 CASSFLAGGRTGELFF
TRBV9 CASSVGQGAGKLFF
TRBV30 CAWNAYGYEQYF
TRBV5-6 CASSLGQGNPYEQYF
TRBV6-2/TRBV6-3 CASSYVTGQVGTF
TRBV27 CASSLRTSGGYEQYF
TRBV5-1 CASSIGTGRHQPQHF
TRBV6-1 CASSFRPGTTEAFF
TRBV4-3 CASSQVWGQGYEQYF
TRBV25-1 CASSVEGGQPQHF
TRBV7-9 CASSRDREPQETQYF
TRBV27 CASSLGQNSPLHF
TRBV27 CASSRGRVGQPQHF
TRBV7-2 CASSLSGEETQYF
TRBV6-2/TRBV6-3 CASSSGGAGDTQYF
TRBV24-1 CATSDTRTSEGNEQFF
TRBV6-6 CASSYSGGRAQPQHF
TRBV2 CASSAPELAGRGTQYF
TRBV5-6 CASSPGRGPLDEQYF
TRBV5-4 CASSSQYRGTEAFF
TRBV2 CASSERTGELNTEAFF
TRBV19 CASKRQGASNQPQHF